Listed below are T cell receptor beta chains from one sample, sequenced in a study of blood T cells in healthy people across ages. TCRdb fed the 5' RACE reads into MiXCR, producing one record per CDR3 protein. The data contain approximately 1.5 million distinct CDR3 sequences, roughly 30% of them seen just once; the ten biggest clones take up 11%. The sample consisted of blood. These receptors all stem from a young woman in good health. Each CDR3 is given with its conserved first and last residue. The order of the fields is clone size, D gene, J gene, V gene, CDR3 protein, CDR3 DNA. The D gene is left open where the match is weak. Clone sizes are given selectively: once, few, many, or a class where the clone is expanded.

clone size: .; D gene: TRBD1; J gene: TRBJ1-2; V gene: TRBV20-1; CDR3 protein: CSAGSGGGRGYTF; CDR3 DNA: TGCAGTGCTGGTTCGGGAGGGGGCCGCGGCTACACCTTC
clone size: .; D gene: .; J gene: TRBJ2-7; V gene: TRBV5-1; CDR3 protein: CASSRRNAFEQYF; CDR3 DNA: TGCGCCAGCAGTCGGCGGAATGCCTTCGAGCAGTACTTC
clone size: .; D gene: .; J gene: TRBJ1-4; V gene: TRBV20-1; CDR3 protein: CTSGADEKLFF; CDR3 DNA: TGCACCAGCGGGGCGGATGAAAAACTGTTTTTT
clone size: .; D gene: TRBD2; J gene: TRBJ2-1; V gene: TRBV4-1; CDR3 protein: CASSLIAGALNERFF; CDR3 DNA: TGCGCCAGCAGTCTAATAGCGGGAGCCCTCAATGAGCGGTTCTTC
clone size: few; D gene: TRBD1; J gene: TRBJ2-7; V gene: TRBV13; CDR3 protein: CASSLWTGDGRYEQYF; CDR3 DNA: TGTGCCAGCAGCCTATGGACAGGGGACGGCAGGTACGAGCAGTACTTC
clone size: .; D gene: .; J gene: TRBJ1-2; V gene: TRBV6-5; CDR3 protein: CASSYSVSTARNYGYTF; CDR3 DNA: TGTGCCAGCAGTTACTCCGTCTCCACGGCCCGCAACTATGGCTACACCTTC
clone size: few; D gene: .; J gene: TRBJ2-3; V gene: TRBV7-9; CDR3 protein: CASSLAGGEIDTQYF; CDR3 DNA: TGTGCCAGCAGCTTAGCGGGGGGCGAAATAGATACGCAGTATTTT
clone size: .; D gene: TRBD1; J gene: TRBJ2-5; V gene: TRBV7-2; CDR3 protein: CASSLVRGIETQYF; CDR3 DNA: TGTGCCAGCAGCTTAGTCAGGGGGATAGAGACCCAGTACTTC
clone size: .; D gene: .; J gene: TRBJ1-4; V gene: TRBV9; CDR3 protein: CASSVDGRVSEKLFF; CDR3 DNA: TGTGCCAGCAGCGTAGATGGAAGGGTATCCGAAAAACTGTTTTTT
clone size: .; D gene: TRBD1; J gene: TRBJ2-7; V gene: TRBV20-1; CDR3 protein: CSALGTGGLYEQYF; CDR3 DNA: TGCAGTGCGTTAGGGACAGGGGGTCTCTACGAGCAGTACTTC
clone size: .; D gene: TRBD1; J gene: TRBJ1-1; V gene: TRBV20-1; CDR3 protein: CSASPRAGQLNTEAFF; CDR3 DNA: TGCAGTGCTAGTCCACGGGCGGGACAGCTGAACACTGAAGCTTTCTTT
clone size: .; D gene: TRBD2; J gene: TRBJ2-1; V gene: TRBV2; CDR3 protein: CASSGLAGIHEQFF; CDR3 DNA: TGTGCCAGCAGCGGACTAGCGGGGATCCATGAGCAGTTCTTC
clone size: .; D gene: TRBD2; J gene: TRBJ2-3; V gene: TRBV5-1; CDR3 protein: CASSPRGSGIGTDTQYF; CDR3 DNA: TGCGCCAGCAGCCCCCGGGGTAGCGGGATTGGCACAGATACGCAGTATTTT
clone size: .; D gene: .; J gene: TRBJ2-3; V gene: TRBV20-1; CDR3 protein: CSRIGPTDTQYF; CDR3 DNA: TGCAGTCGCATAGGCCCCACAGATACGCAGTATTTT
clone size: few; D gene: TRBD1; J gene: TRBJ2-3; V gene: TRBV20-1; CDR3 protein: CSAAGQGAPPDTQYF; CDR3 DNA: TGCAGTGCGGCTGGACAGGGGGCCCCCCCAGATACGCAGTATTTT
clone size: .; D gene: .; J gene: TRBJ1-6; V gene: TRBV15; CDR3 protein: CATSSHNSPLHF; CDR3 DNA: TGTGCCACCAGCAGCCACAATTCACCCCTCCACTTT
clone size: .; D gene: .; J gene: TRBJ1-1; V gene: TRBV5-1; CDR3 protein: CASSRTTLGVGTEAFF; CDR3 DNA: TGCGCCAGCAGCCGGACAACCCTCGGGGTTGGCACTGAAGCTTTCTTT
clone size: .; D gene: .; J gene: TRBJ1-5; V gene: TRBV5-1; CDR3 protein: CASGLGDTGQPQHF; CDR3 DNA: TGCGCCAGCGGCTTGGGGGACACAGGCCAGCCCCAGCATTTT
clone size: .; D gene: .; J gene: TRBJ2-6; V gene: TRBV7-3; CDR3 protein: CASASLEKGSSGANVLTF; CDR3 DNA: TGTGCCAGCGCCAGCCTAGAGAAGGGTAGCTCTGGGGCCAACGTCCTGACTTTC
clone size: .; D gene: .; J gene: TRBJ2-3; V gene: TRBV28; CDR3 protein: CASSSKGTAVGNTQYF; CDR3 DNA: TGTGCCAGCAGTTCCAAAGGCACAGCCGTCGGTAATACGCAGTATTTT
clone size: few; D gene: TRBD2; J gene: TRBJ2-3; V gene: TRBV3-1; CDR3 protein: CSGGDTQYF; CDR3 DNA: TGCTCGGGAGGAGATACGCAGTATTTT
clone size: few; D gene: .; J gene: TRBJ1-4; V gene: TRBV7-9; CDR3 protein: CASSRLGDSNEKLFF; CDR3 DNA: TGTGCCAGCAGCCGTCTGGGAGACAGTAATGAAAAACTGTTTTTT
clone size: few; D gene: .; J gene: TRBJ2-3; V gene: TRBV10-3; CDR3 protein: CATRRGGGPGDTQYF; CDR3 DNA: TGTGCCACCCGTCGAGGTGGGGGGCCTGGAGATACGCAGTATTTT
clone size: many; D gene: .; J gene: TRBJ2-5; V gene: TRBV12-3/TRBV12-4; CDR3 protein: CASSPHRGGEETQYF; CDR3 DNA: TGTGCCAGCAGTCCCCACCGCGGTGGAGAAGAGACCCAGTACTTC
clone size: few; D gene: .; J gene: TRBJ1-1; V gene: TRBV4-1; CDR3 protein: CASSQPRGQNTEAFF; CDR3 DNA: TGCGCCAGCAGCCAACCAAGGGGACAGAACACTGAAGCTTTCTTT
clone size: few; D gene: .; J gene: TRBJ1-3; V gene: TRBV20-1; CDR3 protein: CSARDPTGNTIYF; CDR3 DNA: TGCAGTGCTAGAGATCCCACTGGAAACACCATATATTTT
clone size: .; D gene: TRBD1; J gene: TRBJ2-7; V gene: TRBV2; CDR3 protein: CASRELDRNEQYF; CDR3 DNA: TGTGCCAGCAGAGAGTTGGACAGGAACGAGCAGTACTTC
clone size: few; D gene: .; J gene: TRBJ2-7; V gene: TRBV7-9; CDR3 protein: CASSDPGRGSYEQYF; CDR3 DNA: TGTGCCAGCAGCGATCCGGGACGGGGGTCCTACGAGCAGTACTTC
clone size: many; D gene: .; J gene: TRBJ2-7; V gene: TRBV29-1; CDR3 protein: CSAKGGTNSYEQYF; CDR3 DNA: TGCAGCGCAAAAGGGGGGACAAATAGCTACGAGCAGTACTTC
clone size: few; D gene: .; J gene: TRBJ2-7; V gene: TRBV11-2; CDR3 protein: CASSSPPDSYYEQYF; CDR3 DNA: TGTGCCAGCAGCTCACCTCCGGACAGTTACTACGAGCAGTACTTC
clone size: few; D gene: TRBD2; J gene: TRBJ2-7; V gene: TRBV4-2; CDR3 protein: CASSQASGGSPSKNEQYF; CDR3 DNA: TGTGCCAGCAGCCAAGCCAGCGGGGGGTCTCCTTCGAAGAACGAGCAGTACTTC
clone size: .; D gene: .; J gene: TRBJ1-2; V gene: TRBV27; CDR3 protein: CASSLGPGGDYGYTF; CDR3 DNA: TGTGCCAGCAGTTTAGGGCCAGGTGGCGACTATGGCTACACCTTC
clone size: .; D gene: .; J gene: TRBJ2-7; V gene: TRBV3-1; CDR3 protein: CASSPTAVYEQYF; CDR3 DNA: TGTGCCAGCAGCCCCACCGCAGTCTACGAGCAGTACTTC
clone size: .; D gene: .; J gene: TRBJ2-7; V gene: TRBV11-3; CDR3 protein: CASSLLGRLLSYEQYF; CDR3 DNA: TGTGCCAGCAGCTTACTAGGACGGCTCCTCTCCTACGAGCAGTACTTC
clone size: .; D gene: TRBD1; J gene: TRBJ1-2; V gene: TRBV5-6; CDR3 protein: CASSLVRHRGKIGYTF; CDR3 DNA: TGTGCCAGCAGCTTGGTACGTCACAGGGGTAAAATAGGCTACACCTTC
clone size: once; D gene: TRBD1; J gene: TRBJ2-1; V gene: TRBV20-1; CDR3 protein: CSASTGNHNEQFF; CDR3 DNA: TGCAGTGCCTCGACAGGGAACCACAATGAGCAGTTCTTC
clone size: few; D gene: .; J gene: TRBJ2-5; V gene: TRBV20-1; CDR3 protein: CSATGVSPQETQYF; CDR3 DNA: TGCAGTGCTACAGGGGTTTCCCCCCAAGAGACCCAGTACTTC
clone size: .; D gene: TRBD2; J gene: TRBJ2-7; V gene: TRBV6-1; CDR3 protein: CASRNPPLAGDTYGQYF; CDR3 DNA: TGTGCCAGCAGGAACCCTCCCCTAGCGGGAGATACCTACGGGCAGTACTTC
clone size: few; D gene: .; J gene: TRBJ2-7; V gene: TRBV19; CDR3 protein: CASSPQKYYEQYF; CDR3 DNA: TGTGCCAGTAGTCCTCAGAAATACTACGAGCAGTACTTC
clone size: .; D gene: TRBD2; J gene: TRBJ2-7; V gene: TRBV30; CDR3 protein: CAWSVRGRGAYEQYF; CDR3 DNA: TGTGCCTGGAGTGTACGCGGGAGGGGTGCCTACGAGCAGTACTTC
clone size: few; D gene: .; J gene: TRBJ2-1; V gene: TRBV5-1; CDR3 protein: CASSLPAPGPDNEQFF; CDR3 DNA: TGCGCCAGCAGCCTACCCGCTCCGGGGCCTGACAATGAGCAGTTCTTC
clone size: .; D gene: TRBD1; J gene: TRBJ1-1; V gene: TRBV7-9; CDR3 protein: CASQTGDVYTEAFF; CDR3 DNA: TGTGCCAGCCAAACAGGGGACGTGTACACTGAAGCTTTCTTT
clone size: many; D gene: .; J gene: TRBJ2-5; V gene: TRBV20-1; CDR3 protein: CSASPGDSYETQYF; CDR3 DNA: TGCAGTGCTAGCCCTGGTGATAGCTATGAGACCCAGTACTTC
clone size: .; D gene: .; J gene: TRBJ1-1; V gene: TRBV12-3/TRBV12-4; CDR3 protein: CASSWVENTEAFF; CDR3 DNA: TGTGCCAGCAGTTGGGTCGAGAACACTGAAGCTTTCTTT
clone size: .; D gene: TRBD2; J gene: TRBJ2-1; V gene: TRBV6-6; CDR3 protein: CASSYSTSGSQKFF; CDR3 DNA: TGTGCCAGCAGTTACTCGACTAGCGGGAGCCAGAAGTTCTTC